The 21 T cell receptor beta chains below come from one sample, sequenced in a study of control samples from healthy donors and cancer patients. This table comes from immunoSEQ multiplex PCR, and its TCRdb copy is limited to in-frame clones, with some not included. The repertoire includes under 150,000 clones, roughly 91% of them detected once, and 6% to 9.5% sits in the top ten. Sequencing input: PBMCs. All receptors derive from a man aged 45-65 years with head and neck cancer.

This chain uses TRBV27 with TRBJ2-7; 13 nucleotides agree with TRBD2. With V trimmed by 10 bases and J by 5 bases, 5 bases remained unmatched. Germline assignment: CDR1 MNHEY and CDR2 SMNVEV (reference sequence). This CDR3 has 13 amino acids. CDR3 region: CATGLAGDDEQYF. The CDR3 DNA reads TGTGCCACAGGACTAGCGGGAGACGACGAGCAGTACTTC.

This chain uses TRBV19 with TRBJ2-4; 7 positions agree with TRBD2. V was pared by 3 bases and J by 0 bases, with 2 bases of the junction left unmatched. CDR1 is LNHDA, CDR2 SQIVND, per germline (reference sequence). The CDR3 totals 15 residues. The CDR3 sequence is CASSMRGIAKNIQYF. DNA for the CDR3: TGTGCCAGTAGTATGCGGGGGATAGCCAAAAACATTCAGTACTTC. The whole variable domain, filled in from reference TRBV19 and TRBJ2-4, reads DGGITQSPKYLFRKEGQNVTLSCEQNLNHDAMYWYRQDPGQGLRLIYYSQIVNDFQKGDIAEGYSVSREKKESFPLTVTSAQKNPTAFYLCASSMRGIAKNIQYFGAGTRLSVL.

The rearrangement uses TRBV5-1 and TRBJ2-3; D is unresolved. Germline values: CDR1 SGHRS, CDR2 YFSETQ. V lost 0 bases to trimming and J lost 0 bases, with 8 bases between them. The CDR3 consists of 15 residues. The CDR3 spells CASSLATGSTDTQYF. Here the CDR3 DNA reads TGCGCCAGCAGCTTGGCGACGGGTAGCACAGATACGCAGTATTTT.

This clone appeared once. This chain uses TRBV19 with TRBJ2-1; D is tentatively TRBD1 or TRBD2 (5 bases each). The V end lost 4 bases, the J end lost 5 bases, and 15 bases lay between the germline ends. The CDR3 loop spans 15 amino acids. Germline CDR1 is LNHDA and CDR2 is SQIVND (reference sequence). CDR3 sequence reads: CASSRGTRGDNEQFF. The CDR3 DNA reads TGTGCCAGTAGTAGGGGGACCAGAGGGGACAATGAGCAGTTCTTC.

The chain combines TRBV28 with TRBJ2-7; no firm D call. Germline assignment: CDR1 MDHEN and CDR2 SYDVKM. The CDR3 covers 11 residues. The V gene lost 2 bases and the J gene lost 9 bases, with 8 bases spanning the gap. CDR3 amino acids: CASSLRLGQYF. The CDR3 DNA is TGTGCCAGCAGTTTACGGCTAGGGCAGTACTTC. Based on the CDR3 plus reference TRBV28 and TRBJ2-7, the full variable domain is DVKVTQSSRYLVKRTGEKVFLECVQDMDHENMFWYRQDPGLGLRLIYFSYDVKMKEKGDIPEGYSVSREKKERFSLILESASTNQTSMYLCASSLRLGQYFGPGTRLTVT.

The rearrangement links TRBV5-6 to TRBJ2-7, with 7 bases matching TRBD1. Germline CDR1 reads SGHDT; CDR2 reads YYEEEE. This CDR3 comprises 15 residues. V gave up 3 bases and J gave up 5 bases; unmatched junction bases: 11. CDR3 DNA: TGTGCCAGCAGCTCCCTGGGACAGCGATCGGACGAGCAGTACTTC. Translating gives CASSSLGQRSDEQYF.

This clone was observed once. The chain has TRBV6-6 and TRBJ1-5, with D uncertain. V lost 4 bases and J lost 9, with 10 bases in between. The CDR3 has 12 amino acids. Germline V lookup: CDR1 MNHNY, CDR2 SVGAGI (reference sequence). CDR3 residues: CASSLGGPPQHF. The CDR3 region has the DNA TGTGCCAGCAGTTTGGGTGGGCCGCCCCAGCATTTT.

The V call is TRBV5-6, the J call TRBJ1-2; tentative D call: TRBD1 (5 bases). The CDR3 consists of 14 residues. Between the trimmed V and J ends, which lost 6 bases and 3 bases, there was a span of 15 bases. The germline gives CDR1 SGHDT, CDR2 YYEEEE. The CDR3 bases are TGTGCCAGCAAGCGGGGCGGCAGAGACTATGGCTACACCTTC. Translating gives CASKRGGRDYGYTF.

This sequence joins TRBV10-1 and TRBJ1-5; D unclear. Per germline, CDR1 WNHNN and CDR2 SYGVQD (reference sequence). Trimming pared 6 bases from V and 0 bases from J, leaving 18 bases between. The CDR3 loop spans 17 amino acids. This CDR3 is CASRPLGGINSNQPQHF. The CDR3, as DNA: TGCGCCAGCAGGCCTTTGGGAGGGATCAATAGCAATCAGCCCCAGCATTTT.

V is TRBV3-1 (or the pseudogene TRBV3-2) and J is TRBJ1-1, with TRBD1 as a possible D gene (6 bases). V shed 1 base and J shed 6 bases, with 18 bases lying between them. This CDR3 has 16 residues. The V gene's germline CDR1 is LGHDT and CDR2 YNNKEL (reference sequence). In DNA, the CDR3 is TGTGCCAGCAGCCAAGCGGGGGGGGCTTGGTTCTCTGAAGCTTTCTTT. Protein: CASSQAGGAWFSEAFF.

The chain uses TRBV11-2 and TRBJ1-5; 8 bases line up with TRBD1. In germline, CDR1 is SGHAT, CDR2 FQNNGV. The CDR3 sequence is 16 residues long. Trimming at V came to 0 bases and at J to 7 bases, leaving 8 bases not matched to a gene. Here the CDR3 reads CASSLDGTGWDQPQHF. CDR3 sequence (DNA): TGTGCCAGCAGCTTAGACGGGACAGGATGGGACCAGCCCCAGCATTTT.

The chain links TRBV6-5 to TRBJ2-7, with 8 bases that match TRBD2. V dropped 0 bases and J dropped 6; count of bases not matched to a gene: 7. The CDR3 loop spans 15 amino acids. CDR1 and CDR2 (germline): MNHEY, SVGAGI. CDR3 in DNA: TGTGCCAGCAGTTACTCCCCAGCGGGAGTGGGCGAGCAGTACTTC. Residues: CASSYSPAGVGEQYF.

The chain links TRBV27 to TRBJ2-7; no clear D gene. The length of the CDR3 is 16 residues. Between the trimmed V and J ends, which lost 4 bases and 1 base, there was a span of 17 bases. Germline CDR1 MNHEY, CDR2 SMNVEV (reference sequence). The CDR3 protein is CASSSYGDYQSYEQYF. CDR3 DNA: TGTGCCAGCAGTTCTTACGGCGATTATCAATCCTACGAGCAGTACTTC.

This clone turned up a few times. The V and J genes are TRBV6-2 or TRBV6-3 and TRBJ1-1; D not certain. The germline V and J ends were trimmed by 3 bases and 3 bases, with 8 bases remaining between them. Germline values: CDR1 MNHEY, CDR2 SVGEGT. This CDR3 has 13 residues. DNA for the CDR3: TGTGCCAGCAGTTATGGAAGGTACACTGAAGCTTTCTTT. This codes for CASSYGRYTEAFF.

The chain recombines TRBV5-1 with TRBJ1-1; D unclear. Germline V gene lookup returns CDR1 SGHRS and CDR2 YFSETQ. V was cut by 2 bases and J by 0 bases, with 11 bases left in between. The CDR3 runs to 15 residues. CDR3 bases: TGCGCCAGCAGCTTCGGACTCGGCGTGAACACTGAAGCTTTCTTT. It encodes CASSFGLGVNTEAFF.

DNA for the CDR3: TGTGCCAGCAGTGGTACAGCATTTAATCAGCCCCAGCATTTT. Amino acid sequence: CASSGTAFNQPQHF. V is TRBV2 and J is TRBJ1-5; D remains ambiguous. V was cut by 4 bases and J by 4 bases, with 11 bases left in between. The length of the CDR3 is 14 residues. Germline values: CDR1 SNHLY, CDR2 FYNNEI. The full variable domain, with the rest looked up from reference TRBV2 and TRBJ1-5, is EPEVTQTPSHQVTQMGQEVILRCVPISNHLYFYWYRQILGQKVEFLVSFYNNEISEKSEIFDDQFSVERPDGSNFTLKIRSTKLEDSAMYFCASSGTAFNQPQHFGDGTRLSIL.

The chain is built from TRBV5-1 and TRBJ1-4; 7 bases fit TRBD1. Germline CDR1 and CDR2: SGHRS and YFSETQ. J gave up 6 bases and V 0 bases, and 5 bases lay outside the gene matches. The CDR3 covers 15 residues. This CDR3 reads CASSLAGQGDEKLFF. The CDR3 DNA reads TGCGCCAGCAGCTTGGCCGGTCAGGGGGATGAAAAACTGTTTTTT. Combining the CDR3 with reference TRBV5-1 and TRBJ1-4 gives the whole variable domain KAGVTQTPRYLIKTRGQQVTLSCSPISGHRSVSWYQQTPGQGLQFLFEYFSETQRNKGNFPGRFSGRQFSNSRSEMNVSTLELGDSALYLCASSLAGQGDEKLFFGSGTQLSVL.

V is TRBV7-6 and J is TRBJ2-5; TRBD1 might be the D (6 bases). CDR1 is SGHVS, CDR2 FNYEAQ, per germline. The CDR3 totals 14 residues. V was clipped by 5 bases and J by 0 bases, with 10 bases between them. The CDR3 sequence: CASSPWDNQETQYF. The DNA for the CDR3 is TGTGCCAGCAGCCCGTGGGACAACCAAGAGACCCAGTACTTC.

CDR3 DNA: TGTGCCAGTAGTATAGGGGGGGGCGGCTACACCTTC. Translation gives CASSIGGGGYTF. The chain recombines TRBV19 with TRBJ1-2; possibly TRBD1 for D (6 bases). Germline V gene sequence: CDR1 LNHDA, CDR2 SQIVND (reference sequence). There are 12 residues in the CDR3. Trimming took off 1 base at V and 8 bases at J, with 8 bases between the two ends.

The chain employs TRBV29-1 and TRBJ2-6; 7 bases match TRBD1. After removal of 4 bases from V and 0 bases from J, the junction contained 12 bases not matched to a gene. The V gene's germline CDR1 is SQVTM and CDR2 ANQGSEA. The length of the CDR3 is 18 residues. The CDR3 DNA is TGCAGCGTTGGTACTAGGGACAGAATCCTCTCTGGGGCCAACGTCCTGACTTTC. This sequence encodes CSVGTRDRILSGANVLTF.

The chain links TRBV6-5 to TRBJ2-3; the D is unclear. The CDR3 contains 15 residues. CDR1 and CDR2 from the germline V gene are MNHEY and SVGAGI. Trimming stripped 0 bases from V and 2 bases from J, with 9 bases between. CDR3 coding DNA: TGTGCCAGCAGTTACTCGAGGAGATTCACAGATACGCAGTATTTT. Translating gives CASSYSRRFTDTQYF.